Listed below are T cell receptor beta chains from one sample, sequenced in a study of blood T cells in healthy people across ages. TCRdb used MiXCR to reprocess the 5' RACE reads, holding one entry per CDR3 protein. The table has 1.5 million to 2 million distinct CDR3 sequences, about two fifths seen once. The sequencing sample was made of blood. These receptors came from a human donor in good health. CDR3s include the opening cysteine and the closing phenylalanine or tryptophan. The D gene is left open where the match is weak. A clone size is listed for some rows: how often the clone was seen (once, few, many), or a class if it is expanded.

v_call	clone_size	d_call	j_call	cdr3_nt	cdr3_aa
TRBV10-3	-	TRBD1	TRBJ1-4	TGTGCCATCAGCGAGCGACAGGGTCTTGGTGAAAAACTGTTTTTT	CAISERQGLGEKLFF
TRBV12-3/TRBV12-4	-	-	TRBJ1-2	TGTGCCAGCAGTTTATTGGACGGGGGGCTCTATGGCTACACCTTC	CASSLLDGGLYGYTF
TRBV15	many	-	TRBJ2-5	TGTGCCACCAGCAGAGGTGGTTTTGATGGGGAGACCCAGTACTTC	CATSRGGFDGETQYF
TRBV11-2	few	-	TRBJ1-6	TGTGCCAGCAGCTTAGGGACACAGAATTCACCCCTCCACTTT	CASSLGTQNSPLHF
TRBV10-3	-	-	TRBJ2-7	TGTGCCATCAGTGAGTGGCCCCAAAGCTACGAGCAGTACTTC	CAISEWPQSYEQYF
TRBV20-1	-	-	TRBJ1-5	TGCAGTGCCTCGCGGGGGAGCAATCAGCCCCAGCATTTT	CSASRGSNQPQHF
TRBV11-2	few	-	TRBJ2-1	TGTGCCAGCAGCTTACAGCAGAGCTCCTACAATGAGCAGTTCTTC	CASSLQQSSYNEQFF
TRBV20-1	-	TRBD2	TRBJ2-5	TGCAGTGCTACCGGACGAGCGGGGGCCCAAGAGACCCAGTACTTC	CSATGRAGAQETQYF
TRBV5-1	-	-	TRBJ1-3	TGCGCCAGCAGCTTCTCGTTTGGGACCGACTCTGGAAACACCATATATTTT	CASSFSFGTDSGNTIYF
TRBV5-1	-	TRBD2	TRBJ2-7	TGCGCCAGCAGCTTTGGACTAGCGGGGATTGGCGAGCAGTACTTC	CASSFGLAGIGEQYF
TRBV3-1	-	TRBD2	TRBJ2-1	TGTGCCAGCAGCCAAGTTAGACTAGCTTCCTACAATGAGCAGTTCTTC	CASSQVRLASYNEQFF
TRBV7-8	-	TRBD1	TRBJ2-1	TGTGCCAGCAGCTTAGAGCAGGGGGTACACAATGAGCAGTTCTTC	CASSLEQGVHNEQFF
TRBV9	few	TRBD2	TRBJ2-7	TGTGCCAGCAGCGTAGCCGGGACTAGTGCCTACGAGCAGTACTTC	CASSVAGTSAYEQYF
TRBV5-8	few	-	TRBJ1-2	TGTGCCAGCAGCTTTACAGATACAATCTATGGCTACACCTTC	CASSFTDTIYGYTF
TRBV20-1	-	-	TRBJ1-1	TGCAGTGCTAGAGCTTGGGTTGAAGCTTTCTTT	CSARAWVEAFF
TRBV7-9	few	TRBD1	TRBJ1-1	TGTGCCAGCAGCTTAGAGGGGGCCCGCGCTGAAGCTTTCTTT	CASSLEGARAEAFF
TRBV5-6	-	TRBD1	TRBJ2-7	TGTGCCAGCAGCTTGGCCCGGGACAGGGGGCTTCTTACCTACTACGAGCAGTACTTC	CASSLARDRGLLTYYEQYF
TRBV10-3	few	-	TRBJ2-7	TGTGCCATCAGTGAGCAAACAGGGTACGGACGCTACGAGCAGTACTTC	CAISEQTGYGRYEQYF
TRBV6-5	-	-	TRBJ2-4	TGTGCCAGCAGAGGGGTTTTAGTCAATGAGCAGTACTTC	CASRGVLVNEQYF
TRBV6-2/TRBV6-3	few	TRBD1	TRBJ2-1	TGTGCCAGCAGTTGGGGGACAGCTTACAATGAGCAGTTCTTC	CASSWGTAYNEQFF
TRBV12-3/TRBV12-4	-	TRBD2	TRBJ2-1	TGTGCCAGCAACCCTTCGGAAAGGGACTATTACCACAATGAGCAGTTCTTC	CASNPSERDYYHNEQFF
TRBV7-9	-	TRBD2	TRBJ2-1	TGTGCCAGCACCTTGACTAGCGGGGCGGGGAATGAGCAGTTCTTC	CASTLTSGAGNEQFF
TRBV29-1	-	-	TRBJ1-1	TGCAGCACGGTAGGGGATCTGGGCACTGAAGCTTTCTTT	CSTVGDLGTEAFF
TRBV9	-	TRBD1	TRBJ2-1	TGTGCCAGCAGCGACGCTTTGACAGGGTTAATGGACAATGAGCAGTTCTTC	CASSDALTGLMDNEQFF
TRBV6-5	-	TRBD1	TRBJ1-2	TGTGCCAGCAGTTACTCGACAGGGATACGTGATGGCTACACCTTC	CASSYSTGIRDGYTF
TRBV6-2/TRBV6-3	-	-	TRBJ1-5	TGTGCCAGCAGTCTAACGGTGGGGAGGAATCAGCCCCAGCATTTT	CASSLTVGRNQPQHF
TRBV20-1	-	TRBD2	TRBJ2-7	TGCAGTGCTAGGGGGACTAGCGACGGCTACGAGCAGTACTTC	CSARGTSDGYEQYF
TRBV5-1	-	-	TRBJ1-4	TGCGCCAGCAGCTTGGACGATCGAAATGAAAAACTGTTTTTT	CASSLDDRNEKLFF
TRBV9	few	-	TRBJ2-4	TGTGCCAGCAGCGTAGCTTCCGTGGACTTCGGAAGTAACATTCAGTACTTC	CASSVASVDFGSNIQYF
TRBV12-3/TRBV12-4	-	-	TRBJ1-2	TGTGCCAGCAGCCCGACCTACAGGGACGGCTACACCTTC	CASSPTYRDGYTF
TRBV4-3	-	TRBD2	TRBJ2-1	TGCGCCAGCAGCCCCCGTCCTAGCGGACGTCTCAATGAGCAGTTCTTC	CASSPRPSGRLNEQFF
TRBV5-5	-	-	TRBJ2-3	TGTGCCAGCACTCCGGGGGGCAGGTCGGGAGATACGCAGTATTTT	CASTPGGRSGDTQYF
TRBV7-6	-	-	TRBJ1-4	TGTGCCAGCAGCCCGACCCCTCTGTCTAATGAAAAACTGTTTTTT	CASSPTPLSNEKLFF